These 2 T cell receptor beta chains share one sample of origin, sequenced in a study of blood T cell repertoires in COVID-19. The repertoire was sequenced with immunoSEQ multiplex PCR; TCRdb's copy has only in-frame clones and lacks some. This sample has around 200,000 clones, with roughly three quarters found just once. The specimen sequenced was peripheral blood. The receptors were sampled from a woman aged 40 to 50 with COVID-19, enrolled during active disease.

In nucleotides, the CDR3 is TGTGCCTGGACTACGAACGGGGGAAATCAGCCCCAGCATTTT. This codes for CAWTTNGGNQPQHF. This rearrangement joins TRBV30 to TRBJ1-5; D perhaps matches TRBD1 (5 bases). This CDR3 region has 14 residues. CDR1 GTSNPN and CDR2 SVGIG come from the germline V gene (reference sequence). V was pared by 4 bases and J by 4 bases, with 14 bases between.

J is TRBJ2-2 and V is TRBV5-1; TRBD1 matches 10 bases. CDR1 and CDR2 from the germline V gene are SGHRS and YFSETQ. V was pared by 6 bases and J by 6 bases, with 11 bases of the junction left unmatched. The CDR3 consists of 16 residues. This CDR3 is CASTPPGQGFPGELFF. In DNA, the CDR3 is TGCGCCAGCACCCCCCCGGGACAGGGGTTCCCCGGGGAGCTGTTTTTT.